A single sample gave rise to the 15 T cell receptor beta chains below, sequenced in a study of beta chain bispecific antibodies for T cell cancers. Study findings and constraints: Most targeted TRBV signal came from the leukemia cell line cells, not normal T cells.

Blood mononuclear cells were expanded for 2 to 4 days using either OKT3 anti-CD3 antibody or CD3/CD28 beads. TCRdb re-called the 5' RACE reads through MiXCR, storing one row per CDR3 protein. The data contain about 17,000 distinct CDR3 sequences, 2.1% of them singletons. These TCRs' antigens remain unknown. The sequenced sample was healthy donor T cells cultured with leukemia cells. These receptors came from a human donor in good health. Some clones in this sample may be carry-over from other donors' samples.

This clonotype was recorded at least ten times. The V call is TRBV13, the J call TRBJ1-1; possible D gene TRBD1, 6 bases. V gave up 4 bases and J gave up 11 bases, with 17 bases separating them. The V gene's germline CDR1 is PRHDT and CDR2 FYEKMQ (reference sequence). CDR3 length equals 13 residues. CDR3 residues: CASSSGQTGGAFF. CDR3 DNA: TGTGCCAGCAGCTCCGGACAGACCGGTGGGGCTTTCTTT.

Many counts were recorded for this clonotype. The CDR3 region has the DNA TGCAGTGCTAGTTACCAGGGCAGGGAGACCCAGTACTTC. Protein: CSASYQGRETQYF. The chain recombines TRBV20-1 with TRBJ2-5; possibly TRBD1 for D (5 bases). Between the trimmed V and J ends, which lost 3 bases and 5 bases, there was a span of 13 bases. Germline V lookup: CDR1 DFQATT, CDR2 SNEGSKA (reference sequence). There are 13 residues in the CDR3.

This clonotype was observed at least ten times. This sequence joins TRBV7-8 and TRBJ2-1; D not resolved. V lost 2 bases, J lost 4 bases, and 3 bases lay in between. Germline CDR1 SGHVS, CDR2 FQNEAQ. The CDR3 has 12 residues. This chain's CDR3 is CASSLSYNEQFF. The CDR3 nucleotides read TGTGCCAGCAGCTTAAGTTACAATGAGCAGTTCTTC.

This clonotype appeared many times. The chain is built from TRBV6-9 and TRBJ2-1; 11 nucleotides match TRBD1. CDR3 size: 17 residues. CDR1 MNHGY and CDR2 SVAAGI come from the germline V gene. The ends lost 7 bases at V and 7 bases at J; junction bases unmatched: 15. CDR3 bases: TGTGCCAGCACCCTTTCGTTCCGGGACAGGGGGACAAATGAGCAGTTCTTC. Its protein is CASTLSFRDRGTNEQFF.

This clonotype was picked up many times. The CDR3 spells CASSQWASRQGARWGGYTF. The CDR3 DNA is TGTGCCAGCAGCCAGTGGGCCTCGCGACAGGGGGCTCGTTGGGGTGGCTACACCTTC. This chain links TRBV14 with TRBJ1-2; 10 positions agree with TRBD1. V lost 3 bases, J lost 7 bases, and 20 bases stayed unmatched. There are 19 residues in the CDR3. Germline V gene lookup returns CDR1 SGHDN and CDR2 FVKESK.

This clonotype was found a few times. The chain couples TRBV16 to TRBJ2-3; no definite D call. V was clipped by 1 base and J by 5 bases, with 7 bases between them. CDR1 and CDR2 (germline): KGHSY, FQNENV. The CDR3 is made up of 13 amino acids. The CDR3 here is CASSQWQGDTQYF. DNA for the CDR3: TGTGCCAGCAGCCAATGGCAAGGAGATACGCAGTATTTT.

This clonotype was observed at least ten times. The chain joins TRBV3-1 to TRBJ2-1, with TRBD1 matching 9 bases. In germline, CDR1 is LGHDT, CDR2 YNNKEL (reference sequence). Unmatched junction bases numbered 10, after V lost 5 bases and J lost 8 bases. This CDR3 has 15 amino acids. CDR3 amino acids: CASSFPGQGRYEQFF. CDR3 DNA sequence: TGTGCCAGCAGCTTTCCGGGACAGGGTCGATATGAGCAGTTCTTC.

This clonotype appeared many times. The rearrangement joins TRBV18 to TRBJ1-1; D possibly corresponds to TRBD1 (6 bases). Between the trimmed V and J ends, which lost 3 bases and 2 bases, there was a span of 7 bases. The CDR3 consists of 13 residues. Germline lookup yields CDR1 KGHSH and CDR2 LQKENI. CDR3 residues: CASSPDSNTEAFF. In DNA, the CDR3 is TGTGCCAGCTCACCGGACAGCAACACTGAAGCTTTCTTT.

This clonotype came up many times. The CDR3 region has the DNA TGTGCCAGCAGTGAGGAGCCCACAGGGGCGAGGACTGAAGCTTTCTTT. Its protein is CASSEEPTGARTEAFF. The rearrangement uses TRBV6-4 and TRBJ1-1; 7 bases are shared with TRBD1. V shed 3 bases, J shed 5 bases, and the junction held 12 bases outside the gene matches. Germline V gene lookup returns CDR1 MRHNA and CDR2 SNTAGT. The CDR3 covers 16 residues.

J is TRBJ2-2 and V is TRBV7-9; 8 bases are shared with TRBD2. The CDR3 sequence is 13 residues long. The V gene end was trimmed by 5 bases and the J gene end by 7 bases; junction bases not matched to a gene: 3. Germline V lookup: CDR1 SEHNR, CDR2 FQNEAQ (reference sequence). Written as DNA, the CDR3 is TGTGCCAGCAGCCCCGGGACTAGCGGGGAGCTGTTTTTT. Translation gives CASSPGTSGELFF.

Many counts were recorded for this clonotype. The V and J genes are TRBV27 and TRBJ2-3; 14 bases agree with TRBD2. Losses at the gene ends were 7 bases for V and 7 bases for J; bases not matched to a gene: 25. In germline, CDR1 is MNHEY, CDR2 SMNVEV (reference sequence). This CDR3 spans 21 amino acids. As DNA, the CDR3 is TGTGCCAGCAAACGGGGGTACGGGGGCGCTCAGGGACTAGCGGGGGCAAATACGCAGTATTTT. Translating gives CASKRGYGGAQGLAGANTQYF.

The sample holds many counts of this clonotype. This chain links TRBV30 with TRBJ2-7; D gene uncertain. The CDR3 runs to 12 residues. The V gene's germline CDR1 is GTSNPN and CDR2 SVGIG (reference sequence). Trimming stripped 0 bases from V and 6 bases from J, with 9 bases between. The CDR3 loop is CAWSVPGIEQYF. The CDR3 region has the DNA TGTGCCTGGAGTGTACCTGGGATCGAGCAGTACTTC.

This clonotype occurred many times. The chain combines TRBV28 with TRBJ1-4, with D perhaps matching TRBD1 (6 bases). CDR3 length equals 16 residues. From germline, CDR1 is MDHEN and CDR2 SYDVKM. V lost 11 bases, J lost 3 bases, and 22 bases lay in between. The CDR3, as DNA: TGTGCCGCTTCGAAAGGGGGGCGAACGTCTAATGAAAAACTGTTTTTT. The encoded protein is CAASKGGRTSNEKLFF.

The sample holds a few counts of this clonotype. J is TRBJ2-2 and V is TRBV2; 16 nucleotides match TRBD2. Looked up from germline, CDR1 is SNHLY and CDR2 is FYNNEI. The CDR3 contains 18 residues. The J segment lost 7 bases and the V segment lost 6 bases, leaving 11 bases of the junction unmatched. The CDR3 here is CASRPGLAGGPKGGELFF. The CDR3 coding sequence is TGTGCCAGCAGGCCGGGACTAGCGGGGGGGCCGAAGGGCGGGGAGCTGTTTTTT. Full variable domain (missing parts from reference TRBV2 and TRBJ2-2): EPEVTQTPSHQVTQMGQEVILRCVPISNHLYFYWYRQILGQKVEFLVSFYNNEISEKSEIFDDQFSVERPDGSNFTLKIRSTKLEDSAMYFCASRPGLAGGPKGGELFFGEGSRLTVL.

This clonotype was observed many times. One end of the junction is discordant with germline, which a read error may explain. The chain couples TRBV7-7 to TRBJ2-5; D tentatively fits TRBD1 or TRBD2 (5 bases each). The CDR3 extends over 15 amino acids. Germline V CDR1 and CDR2: SSHAT, FNYEAQ (reference sequence). CDR3 nucleotide sequence: TGTGCTAGCAGCCCCGGGGCCTCCAACCAAGAGACCCAGTACTTC. Translation: CASSPGASNQETQYF. Full variable domain (remainder filled in from reference TRBV7-7 and TRBJ2-5): GAGVSQSPRYKVTKRGQDVTLRCDPISSHATLYWYQQALGQGPEFLTYFNYEAQPDKSGLPSDRFSAERPEGSISTLTIQRTEQRDSAMYRCASSPGASNQETQYFGPGTRLLVL.